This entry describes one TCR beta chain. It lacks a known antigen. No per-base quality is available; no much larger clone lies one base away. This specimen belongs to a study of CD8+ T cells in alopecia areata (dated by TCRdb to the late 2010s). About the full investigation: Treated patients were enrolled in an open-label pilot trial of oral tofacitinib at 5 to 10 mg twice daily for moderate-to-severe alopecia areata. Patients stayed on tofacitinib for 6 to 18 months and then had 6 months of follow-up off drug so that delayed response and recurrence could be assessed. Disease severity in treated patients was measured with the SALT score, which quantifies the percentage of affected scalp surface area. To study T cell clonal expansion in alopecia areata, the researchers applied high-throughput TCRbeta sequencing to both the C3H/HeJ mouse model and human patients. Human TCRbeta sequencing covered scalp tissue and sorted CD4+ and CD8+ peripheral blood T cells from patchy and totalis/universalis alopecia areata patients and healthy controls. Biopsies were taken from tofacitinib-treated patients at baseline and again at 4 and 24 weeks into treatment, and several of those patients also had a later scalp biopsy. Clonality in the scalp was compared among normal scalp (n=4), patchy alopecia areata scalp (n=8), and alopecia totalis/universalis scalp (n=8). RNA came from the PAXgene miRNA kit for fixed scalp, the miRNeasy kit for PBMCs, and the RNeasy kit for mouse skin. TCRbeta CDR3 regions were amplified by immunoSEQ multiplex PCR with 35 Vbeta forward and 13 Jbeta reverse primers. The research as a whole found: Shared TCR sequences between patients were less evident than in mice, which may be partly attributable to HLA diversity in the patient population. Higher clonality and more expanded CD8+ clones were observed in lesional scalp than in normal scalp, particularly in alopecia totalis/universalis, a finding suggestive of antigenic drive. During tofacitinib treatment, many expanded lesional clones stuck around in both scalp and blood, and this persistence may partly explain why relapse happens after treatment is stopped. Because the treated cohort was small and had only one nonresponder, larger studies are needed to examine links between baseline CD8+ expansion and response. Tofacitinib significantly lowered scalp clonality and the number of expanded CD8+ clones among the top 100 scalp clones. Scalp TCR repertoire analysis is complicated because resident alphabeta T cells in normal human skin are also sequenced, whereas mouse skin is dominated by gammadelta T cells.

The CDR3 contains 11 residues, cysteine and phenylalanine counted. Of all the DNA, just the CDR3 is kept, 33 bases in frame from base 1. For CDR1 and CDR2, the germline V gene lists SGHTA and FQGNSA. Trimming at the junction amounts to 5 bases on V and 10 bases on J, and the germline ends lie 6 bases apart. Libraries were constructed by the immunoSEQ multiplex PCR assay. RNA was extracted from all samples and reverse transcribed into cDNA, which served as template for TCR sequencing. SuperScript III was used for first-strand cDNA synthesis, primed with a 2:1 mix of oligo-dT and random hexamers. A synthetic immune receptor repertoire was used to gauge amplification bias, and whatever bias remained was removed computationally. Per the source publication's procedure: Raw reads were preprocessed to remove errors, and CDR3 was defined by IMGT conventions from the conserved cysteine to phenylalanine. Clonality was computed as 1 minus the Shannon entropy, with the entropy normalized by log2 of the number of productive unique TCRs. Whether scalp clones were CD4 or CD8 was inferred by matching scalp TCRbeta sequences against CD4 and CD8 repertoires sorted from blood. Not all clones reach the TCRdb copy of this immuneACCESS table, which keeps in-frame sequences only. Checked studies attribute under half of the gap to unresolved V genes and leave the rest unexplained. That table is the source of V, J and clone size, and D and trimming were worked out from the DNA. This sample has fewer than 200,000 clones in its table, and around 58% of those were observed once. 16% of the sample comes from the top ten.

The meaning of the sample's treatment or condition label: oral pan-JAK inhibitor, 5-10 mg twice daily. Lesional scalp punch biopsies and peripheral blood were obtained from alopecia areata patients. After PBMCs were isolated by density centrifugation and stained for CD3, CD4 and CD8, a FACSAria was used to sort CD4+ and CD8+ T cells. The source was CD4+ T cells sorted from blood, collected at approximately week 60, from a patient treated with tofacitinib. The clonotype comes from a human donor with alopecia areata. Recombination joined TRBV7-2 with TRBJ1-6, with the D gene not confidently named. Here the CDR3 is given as CASSNKSPLHF. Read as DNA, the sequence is TGTGCCAGCAGCAACAAATCACCCCTCCACTTT.